This T cell receptor (beta chain) was captured in a study of blood T cell repertoires in COVID-19. Study as a whole: Collection of acute and convalescent COVID-19 samples took place in the United States, Italy and Spain.

Germline V gene sequence: CDR1 SGHVS, CDR2 FQNEAQ. The CDR3 length is 14 residues. V gave up 6 bases and J gave up 0 bases; unmatched junction bases: 4. Assay: immunoSEQ multiplex PCR; the TCRdb copy retains only in-frame clones and omits some. This sample yields more than 95,000 clones, of which roughly 90% are seen a single time; about 3.5% belongs to the top ten. The TCR originated in a woman aged 60-75 years with acute or convalescent COVID-19. V and J are TRBV7-8 and TRBJ2-7; 8 bases are shared with TRBD2. What was sequenced was peripheral blood. CDR3 sequence reads: CASSRGLGSYEQYF. The CDR3, as DNA: TGTGCCAGCAGTCGGGGACTAGGCTCCTACGAGCAGTACTTC.